This T cell receptor beta chain was sequenced in a study of shared clonotypes between healthy human individuals. This table comes from immunoSEQ multiplex PCR, and its TCRdb copy is limited to in-frame clones, with some not included. The sample holds about 700,000 clones; approximately 79% are singletons and the top ten take more than 1.5%. CDR1 is SGHDT, CDR2 YYEEEE, per germline. J gave up 5 bases and V 2 bases, and 3 bases lay outside the gene matches. This CDR3 has 15 residues. A note on this clone: What it binds is unknown.

Findings and limits, study-wide: Researchers found naive subsets generally carried larger estimated richness than memory subsets.

The sequence derives from a woman aged 25 to 45 in good health. The sample was memory CD4+ T cells sorted from blood. Subset reported: CD45RA-negative fraction. This chain connects TRBV5-6 to TRBJ2-5; 13 bases match TRBD2. As DNA, the CDR3 is TGTGCCAGCAGCTTCCGGACTAGCGGGAGTGAGACCCAGTACTTC. Its protein product is CASSFRTSGSETQYF.